The text below deals with one T cell receptor (beta chain). Its antigen is as yet unknown. This sample is drawn from a study of beta chain features in type 1 diabetes. For the study at large: Sorted cells from all samples, numbering 107,917,701, were examined.

The study reverse transcribed the entire isolated RNA, so it sequenced expressed TCRB transcripts. TCRdb's copy holds only in-frame clones and misses some; the assay was immunoSEQ multiplex PCR. The sample shows hundreds of thousands of clones, over 8.5% of them seen only once. Heparinised blood was drawn once per donor, averaging around 110 mL. Broader study findings: HLA influence on TCRB rearrangement stayed unresolved here.

This CDR3 spans 15 amino acids. Germline loops: CDR1 GTSNPN, CDR2 SVGIG (reference sequence). V shed 2 bases and J 3 bases; nucleotides not matched to a gene: 9. The origin of this receptor is a woman aged 18 to 35 in good health. The sequenced material came from naive CD4+ T cells from blood. The genes are TRBV30 and TRBJ1-1; 7 nucleotides match TRBD1. As DNA, the CDR3 is TGTGCCTGGAGTCCTCGGAAGGGGGCCGACACTGAAGCTTTCTTT. Protein sequence: CAWSPRKGADTEAFF.